This paragraph reports one T cell receptor beta chain. Its matching antigen is unknown. Germline CDR1 reads SGHDT; CDR2 reads YYEEEE. The CDR3 covers 12 residues. V was clipped by 3 bases and J by 0 bases, with 4 bases between them. During the collection period, no donor immune events like infections were recorded. Clones were sequenced by immunoSEQ multiplex PCR, and TCRdb holds only the in-frame ones, with some missing. The data show roughly 56,000 clones, roughly four fifths seen once. The data were taken from a study of identifying expanded T cells in peripheral blood. Points from the study as a whole: Variance in clone template counts between approximately 2-week samples significantly increased with total template count across all healthy donors.

This sequence originates from a person aged 18 to 70 in good health. The sample was blood. The V call is TRBV5-6, the J call TRBJ2-7; D call uncertain. The chain's CDR3 is CASSSASYEQYF. The CDR3 DNA is TGTGCCAGCAGCTCCGCCTCCTACGAGCAGTACTTC.